Each of the 32 T cell receptor beta chains below was sequenced from the same sample in a study of human T cells and chemical hapten exposure. TCRdb recomputed calls from the RACE reads with MiXCR, one row per CDR3 protein. The profile shows roughly 120,000 distinct CDR3 sequences, 13% of them singletons. Indicated time point: pre-sensitization, week 0. The treatment: therapeutic diphenylcyclopropenone sensitization with weekly scalp DPC. The input for sequencing was whole blood, taken in connection with sensitization to the hapten diphenylcyclopropenone (DPC). All receptors derive from a young woman with alopecia areata. Some clones in this sample may be carry-over from other donors' samples.

The chain uses TRBV15 and TRBJ1-6, with D hard to call. Germline CDR1 is LNHNV and CDR2 is YYDKDF (reference sequence). V was pared by 0 bases and J by 12 bases, with 9 bases between. There are 13 residues in the CDR3. CDR3 amino acids: CATSRDRRGPLHF. The CDR3 nucleotides are TGTGCCACCAGCAGAGATCGGCGGGGACCCCTCCACTTT.

This clonotype showed up just a few times. The gene calls are TRBV2 and TRBJ1-5, with D possibly TRBD1 on 5 matching bases. Trimming removed 5 bases at V and 7 bases at J, with 12 bases between. Germline V lookup: CDR1 SNHLY, CDR2 FYNNEI. The CDR3 runs 13 residues. CDR3 sequence: CASSPSGRQPQHF. In DNA form, the CDR3 reads TGTGCCAGCAGTCCATCAGGGAGACAGCCCCAGCATTTT.

The V gene is TRBV30, the J gene TRBJ1-5, with TRBD1 as a possible D gene (5 bases). The CDR3 runs 13 residues. Looked up from germline, CDR1 is GTSNPN and CDR2 is SVGIG (reference sequence). The V gene lost 0 bases and the J gene lost 3 bases, with 6 bases spanning the gap. The CDR3, as DNA: TGTGCCTGGAGTGTACAGGACAATCAGCCCCAGCATTTT. Its protein product is CAWSVQDNQPQHF.

In this sample, this clonotype turned up a few times. The CDR3 reads CASSPSGGGPPGNEQFF. The CDR3 bases are TGTGCCAGCAGCCCCAGTGGCGGGGGGCCCCCTGGGAATGAGCAGTTCTTC. The chain joins TRBV3-1 to TRBJ2-1; 8 nucleotides agree with TRBD2. The CDR3 contains 17 residues. Germline CDR1 LGHDT, CDR2 YNNKEL (reference sequence). Trimming removed 4 bases from V and 7 bases from J; junction bases left unmatched: 15.

This chain uses TRBV6-2 or TRBV6-3 with TRBJ2-7; 7 positions agree with TRBD1. V was clipped by 2 bases and J by 3 bases; unmatched bases: 4. The CDR3 runs to 14 residues. Germline V gives CDR1 MNHEY, CDR2 SVGEGT. The CDR3: CASSYPDRIYEQYF. The CDR3 DNA reads TGTGCCAGCAGTTACCCGGACAGGATCTACGAGCAGTACTTC.

This clonotype was found many times. V usage is TRBV29-1 and J usage is TRBJ2-2, with D tentatively TRBD2 (5 bases). The CDR3 covers 12 residues. The germline V and J ends were trimmed by 5 bases and 3 bases, with 7 bases remaining between them. Looked up from germline, CDR1 is SQVTM and CDR2 is ANQGSEA. This CDR3 reads CSVRRDTGELFF. The CDR3 DNA is TGCAGCGTTCGGCGGGACACCGGGGAGCTGTTTTTT.

This clonotype was seen a few times. The chain employs TRBV3-1 and TRBJ2-7; 8 bases are a match to TRBD1. This CDR3 has 14 amino acids. Germline V lookup: CDR1 LGHDT, CDR2 YNNKEL (reference sequence). V gave up 6 bases and J gave up 4 bases; unmatched junction bases: 8. CDR3 sequence: CASSLGQDSYEQYF. In nucleotides, the CDR3 is TGTGCCAGCAGTCTGGGACAGGACTCATACGAGCAGTACTTC.

The chain recombines TRBV9 with TRBJ2-7, with D perhaps TRBD1 (5 bases). The germline V gene has CDR1 SGDLS and CDR2 YYNGEE. Trimming pared 4 bases from V and 0 bases from J, leaving 17 bases between. CDR3 size: 16 residues. The CDR3 DNA is TGTGCCAGCAGCCAGGGTGGGGATTCTGCCTCCTACGAGCAGTACTTC. Protein sequence: CASSQGGDSASYEQYF.

This clonotype was found many times. The V call is TRBV7-9, the J call TRBJ2-7; no firm D call. The CDR3 has 12 amino acids. The germline V gene has CDR1 SEHNR and CDR2 FQNEAQ (reference sequence). Trimming took off 5 bases at V and 3 bases at J, with 8 bases between the two ends. CDR3: CASSPGNYEQYF. The CDR3 region has the DNA TGTGCCAGCAGCCCTGGGAACTACGAGCAGTACTTC.

This clonotype was seen a few times. This chain uses TRBV20-1 with TRBJ2-7; 8 positions match TRBD2. This CDR3 region has 15 residues. V trimming: 3 bases; J trimming: 1 base; junction bases outside the gene matches: 8. From germline, CDR1 is DFQATT and CDR2 SNEGSKA (reference sequence). This CDR3 is CSARSLAGASYEQYF. The CDR3 coding sequence is TGCAGTGCTAGGTCTCTAGCGGGTGCATCCTACGAGCAGTACTTC.

Comments on this clonotype: The junction shows a germline mismatch at one end, possibly a read error. The chain links TRBV15 to TRBJ2-7; perhaps TRBD1 as D (6 bases). The CDR3 totals 13 residues. Per the germline V gene, CDR1 is LNHNV and CDR2 is YYDKDF (reference sequence). The chain's CDR3 is CGTSRDIRYEQYF. CDR3 nucleotide sequence: TGTGGCACCAGCAGGGACATCCGCTACGAGCAGTACTTC.

This clonotype was found a few times. The J gene is TRBJ1-6, the V gene TRBV18, with 7 bases identical to TRBD1. V trimming: 4 bases; J trimming: 8 bases; junction bases outside the gene matches: 2. There are 13 residues in the CDR3. Looked up from germline, CDR1 is KGHSH and CDR2 is LQKENI. In nucleotides, the CDR3 is TGTGCCAGCTCACAGGGGGCGGATTCACCCCTCCACTTT. It is translated as CASSQGADSPLHF.

This clonotype has a handful of counts. The rearrangement links TRBV11-2 to TRBJ2-2; D ambiguous. V was shortened by 5 bases and J by 3 bases, with 10 bases between the two germline ends. This CDR3 spans 14 amino acids. Germline loops: CDR1 SGHAT, CDR2 FQNNGV. The CDR3 DNA is TGTGCCAGCAGCGCTCGATCGGACACCGGGGAGCTGTTTTTT. Translation gives CASSARSDTGELFF.

Many counts were recorded for this clonotype. The chain carries TRBV6-6 and TRBJ1-2; 7 bases fit TRBD1. The trim removed 0 bases at V and 3 bases at J, leaving 13 bases unmatched. This CDR3 is 18 amino acids long. The germline V gene has CDR1 MNHNY and CDR2 SVGAGI (reference sequence). The CDR3 sequence is CASSYSLNRQGNDYGYTF. For the CDR3, the DNA is TGTGCCAGCAGTTACTCCCTCAATCGACAGGGTAATGACTATGGCTACACCTTC.

V and J are TRBV6-2 or TRBV6-3 and TRBJ1-5; D gene uncertain. The V and J ends lost 1 base and 0 bases respectively, with 4 bases between them. CDR3 length: 14 residues. Germline V gives CDR1 MNHEY, CDR2 SVGEGT. The CDR3 is CASSYLDSNQPQHF. DNA of the CDR3: TGTGCCAGCAGTTACTTGGATAGCAATCAGCCCCAGCATTTT.

Ten or more counts support this clonotype. The genes are TRBV7-7 and TRBJ2-1; D is uncertain. This CDR3 is built from 14 residues. Germline lookup yields CDR1 SSHAT and CDR2 FNYEAQ (reference sequence). Trimming took off 1 base at V and 9 bases at J, with 13 bases between the two ends. CDR3 protein: CASSLGRFPTEQFF. The DNA for the CDR3 is TGTGCCAGCAGCTTAGGTCGGTTCCCTACTGAGCAGTTCTTC.

This clonotype was seen a few times. This chain connects TRBV28 to TRBJ1-2; 9 bases align to TRBD1. CDR1 and CDR2 (germline): MDHEN, SYDVKM. CDR3 size: 14 residues. Losses at the gene ends were 6 bases for V and 7 bases for J; bases not matched to a gene: 9. CDR3 sequence: CASRSGTGFRGYTF. Written as DNA, the CDR3 is TGTGCCAGCAGATCCGGGACAGGGTTTCGTGGCTACACCTTC.

The chain joins TRBV29-1 to TRBJ2-7, with 9 bases matching TRBD1. The CDR3 is 12 residues long. Looked up from germline, CDR1 is SQVTM and CDR2 is ANQGSEA. Trimming at V came to 5 bases and at J to 4 bases, leaving 3 bases not matched to a gene. As DNA, the CDR3 is TGCAGCGTTTTGACAGGGGGATACGAGCAGTACTTC. Translating it yields CSVLTGGYEQYF.

This clonotype was seen a handful of times. Here the CDR3 reads CASNLGADTQYF. CDR3 sequence (DNA): TGTGCCAGCAATTTGGGCGCAGATACGCAGTATTTT. This sequence joins TRBV7-2 and TRBJ2-3; no clear D. Germline CDR1 and CDR2: SGHTA and FQGNSA. V was pared by 7 bases and J by 4 bases, with 9 bases between. CDR3 length: 12 residues. The whole variable domain, filled in from reference TRBV7-2 and TRBJ2-3, reads GAGVSQSPSNKVTEKGKDVELRCDPISGHTALYWYRQSLGQGLEFLIYFQGNSAPDKSGLPSDRFSAERTGGSVSTLTIQRTQQEDSAVYLCASNLGADTQYFGPGTRLTVL.

Here the CDR3 reads CAITSQGADEQYF. The CDR3, as DNA: TGTGCCATCACCAGTCAGGGGGCGGACGAGCAGTACTTC. V and J are TRBV10-3 and TRBJ2-7; 8 positions agree with TRBD1. V was clipped by 7 bases and J by 5 bases; unmatched bases: 7. Germline assignment: CDR1 ENHRY and CDR2 SYGVKD. The CDR3 consists of 13 residues.

V is TRBV20-1 and J is TRBJ1-2, with TRBD1 matching over 10 bases. Germline V lookup: CDR1 DFQATT, CDR2 SNEGSKA (reference sequence). The V gene end was trimmed by 1 base and the J gene end by 6 bases; junction bases not matched to a gene: 5. The CDR3 consists of 14 residues. In DNA, the CDR3 is TGCAGTGCTAGAGTGATGACAGGGGGCGATGGCTACACCTTC. Translating gives CSARVMTGGDGYTF.

This clonotype was detected ten times or more. The chain combines TRBV27 with TRBJ1-6; D uncertain. Trimming stripped 2 bases from V and 0 bases from J, with 17 bases between. This CDR3 spans 19 amino acids. CDR1 is MNHEY, CDR2 SMNVEV, per germline (reference sequence). DNA of the CDR3: TGTGCCAGCAGTTTACGCGGCAGCCACCCAAGCTCCTATAATTCACCCCTCCACTTT. Residues: CASSLRGSHPSSYNSPLHF.

In this sample, this clonotype turned up a few times. This rearrangement joins TRBV20-1 to TRBJ2-7; maybe TRBD2 (6 bases). Germline CDR1 and CDR2: DFQATT and SNEGSKA (reference sequence). V gave up 5 bases and J gave up 3 bases, with 14 bases separating them. CDR3 length equals 13 residues. CDR3 loop: CSAPRGTGYEQYF. The CDR3 DNA is TGCAGTGCTCCACGGGGGACGGGCTACGAGCAGTACTTC.

The V gene is TRBV5-5, the J gene TRBJ2-7; the match to TRBD1 covers 7 bases. Germline values: CDR1 SGHKS, CDR2 YYEKEE (reference sequence). The CDR3 is made up of 14 amino acids. V trimming: 4 bases; J trimming: 3 bases; junction bases outside the gene matches: 7. The CDR3 protein is CASSPRTGFYEQYF. DNA for the CDR3: TGTGCCAGCAGCCCACGGACAGGTTTCTACGAGCAGTACTTC.

The chain combines TRBV10-3 with TRBJ1-5; D gene unclear. The germline gives CDR1 ENHRY, CDR2 SYGVKD. The CDR3 extends over 13 amino acids. V was clipped by 4 bases and J by 5 bases, with 9 bases between them. CDR3: CAISVSTDQPQHF. In DNA form, the CDR3 reads TGTGCCATCAGTGTAAGTACAGATCAGCCCCAGCATTTT.

V is TRBV29-1 and J is TRBJ1-1; tentative D call: TRBD1 (5 bases). The CDR3 totals 12 residues. V lost 0 bases and J 5 bases, leaving 7 bases between the germline ends. Germline V CDR1 and CDR2: SQVTM, ANQGSEA. The DNA for the CDR3 is TGCAGCGTTGAAGATGGGGGGACTGAAGCTTTCTTT. Translated: CSVEDGGTEAFF.

This clonotype has only a few counts. The V call is TRBV29-1, the J call TRBJ1-2; 7 bases fit TRBD1. Trimming at V came to 2 bases and at J to 5 bases, leaving 11 bases not matched to a gene. Germline V CDR1 and CDR2: SQVTM, ANQGSEA. This CDR3 is 15 amino acids long. The CDR3 loop is CSVESKTGRGYGYTF. Written as DNA, the CDR3 is TGCAGCGTTGAATCAAAGACAGGGCGGGGGTATGGCTACACCTTC.

Ten or more counts support this clonotype. The genes are TRBV6-2 or TRBV6-3 and TRBJ2-3; no reliable D call. This CDR3 region has 16 residues. The V end was cut by 4 bases, the J end by 6 bases, with 20 bases between. Germline CDR1 is MNHEY and CDR2 is SVGEGT. In nucleotides, the CDR3 is TGTGCCAGCAGTTGGATGGCTACCACCGGTCTGGATACGCAGTATTTT. Its translation is CASSWMATTGLDTQYF.

The chain carries TRBV29-1 and TRBJ2-3; 10 bases are shared with TRBD2. The CDR3 length is 14 residues. From germline, CDR1 is SQVTM and CDR2 ANQGSEA. With V trimmed by 7 bases and J by 2 bases, 6 bases remained unmatched. CDR3 protein: CSARLAGITDTQYF. CDR3 DNA: TGCAGCGCGAGACTAGCGGGTATCACAGATACGCAGTATTTT.

Here the CDR3 DNA reads TGTGCCAGCATCCCTCATTGGGTCGCTGGCTACACCTTC. Translating it yields CASIPHWVAGYTF. The chain is built from TRBV2 and TRBJ1-2; D gene ambiguous. The CDR3 runs to 13 residues. From germline, CDR1 is SNHLY and CDR2 FYNNEI. V lost 7 bases to trimming and J lost 7 bases, with 16 bases between them.

The gene calls are TRBV28 and TRBJ1-1; D is uncertain. The length of the CDR3 is 12 residues. Trimming pared 6 bases from V and 8 bases from J, leaving 13 bases between. Germline V gene data show CDR1 as MDHEN and CDR2 as SYDVKM. CDR3 nucleotides: TGTGCCAGCAGCCTCCTCCCGGGGGAAGCTTTCTTT. It codes for CASSLLPGEAFF.

This clonotype turned up a few times. The chain carries TRBV12-3 or TRBV12-4 and TRBJ2-7, with 8 bases that match TRBD2. V was pared by 5 bases and J by 1 base, with 7 bases of the junction left unmatched. The CDR3 covers 15 residues. CDR3 bases: TGTGCCAGCAGTGCGAAGCGGGGGTGGTCCTACGAGCAGTACTTC. It encodes CASSAKRGWSYEQYF.